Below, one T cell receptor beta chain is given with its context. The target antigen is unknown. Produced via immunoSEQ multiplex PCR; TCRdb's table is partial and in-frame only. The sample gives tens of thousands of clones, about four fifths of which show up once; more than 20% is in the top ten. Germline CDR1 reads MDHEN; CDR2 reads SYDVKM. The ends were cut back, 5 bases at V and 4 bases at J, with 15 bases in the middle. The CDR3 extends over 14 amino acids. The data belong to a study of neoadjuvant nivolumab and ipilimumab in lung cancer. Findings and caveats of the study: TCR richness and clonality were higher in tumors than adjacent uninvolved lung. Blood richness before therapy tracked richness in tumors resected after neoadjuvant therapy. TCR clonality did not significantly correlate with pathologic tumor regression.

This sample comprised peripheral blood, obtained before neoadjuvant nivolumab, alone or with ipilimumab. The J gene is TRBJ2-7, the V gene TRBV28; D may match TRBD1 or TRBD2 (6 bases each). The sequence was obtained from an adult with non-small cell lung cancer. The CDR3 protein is CASSPPGGPYEQYF. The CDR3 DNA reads TGTGCCAGCAGTCCCCCTGGGGGGCCTTACGAGCAGTACTTC. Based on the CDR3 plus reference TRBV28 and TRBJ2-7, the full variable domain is DVKVTQSSRYLVKRTGEKVFLECVQDMDHENMFWYRQDPGLGLRLIYFSYDVKMKEKGDIPEGYSVSREKKERFSLILESASTNQTSMYLCASSPPGGPYEQYFGPGTRLTVT.